This record covers a single T cell receptor (beta chain). These data are taken from a study of T cell changes during pregnancy in multiple sclerosis. Method: immunoSEQ multiplex PCR; TCRdb's copy keeps in-frame clones and lacks some. The sample records about 47,000 clones, over 90% being singletons. The CDR3 has 13 residues. V lost 1 base and J 4 bases, leaving 7 bases between the germline ends. CDR1 and CDR2 from the germline V gene are SGHTA and FQGNSA. The genes are TRBV7-2 and TRBJ1-2; D perhaps matches TRBD1 (5 bases). This TCR was recovered from a female donor with multiple sclerosis, enrolled in a pregnancy study. The sample was peripheral blood, taken after pregnancy. CDR3 coding DNA: TGTGCCAGCAGCTTAGTGCAGGGCTATGGCTACACCTTC. It is translated as CASSLVQGYGYTF.